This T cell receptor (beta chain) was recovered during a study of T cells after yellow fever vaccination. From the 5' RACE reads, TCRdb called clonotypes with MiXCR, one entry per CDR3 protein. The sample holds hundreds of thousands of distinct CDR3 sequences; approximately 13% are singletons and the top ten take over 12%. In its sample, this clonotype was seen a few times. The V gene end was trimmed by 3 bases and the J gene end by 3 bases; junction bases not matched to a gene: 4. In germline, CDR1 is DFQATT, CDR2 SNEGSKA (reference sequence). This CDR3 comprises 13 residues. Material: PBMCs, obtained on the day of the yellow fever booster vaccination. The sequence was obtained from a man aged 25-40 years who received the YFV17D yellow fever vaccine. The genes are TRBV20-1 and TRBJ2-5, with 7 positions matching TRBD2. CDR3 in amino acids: CSASRTRKETQYF. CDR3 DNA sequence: TGCAGTGCTAGTAGGACTAGAAAAGAGACCCAGTACTTC.